In its sample, the clone carrying this TCR beta chain was seen once. What it recognizes is unknown. This specimen belongs to a study of T cell responses to AZD1222 COVID-19 vaccine. At the level of the study: Second-dose timings of about 4 or about 12 weeks were pooled.

Broader study findings: Spike-specific TCR breadth and depth rose after two AZD1222 doses. In a largely white British group with more females than males, clonal diversity was possibly underestimated.

Sequencing used immunoSEQ multiplex PCR; TCRdb keeps in-frame clones, though not all of them. The sample includes 90,000 to 150,000 clones, approximately 90% of them seen just once. The V end lost 7 bases, the J end lost 3 bases, and 15 bases lay between the germline ends. This CDR3 is 14 amino acids long. The V gene's germline CDR1 is SGHVS and CDR2 FNYEAQ. This TCR came from an adult in good health. J is TRBJ1-2 and V is TRBV7-6; TRBD1 might be the D (5 bases). Here the sequenced sample was peripheral blood, taken on day 0 of AZD1222 vaccination. The CDR3 here is CASTSGGTDYGYTF. CDR3 DNA sequence: TGTGCCAGCACCTCTGGGGGGACGGACTATGGCTACACCTTC.